The present TCR beta chain was sequenced within a study of CD8 T cells in Susac syndrome (dated by TCRdb to between 2018 and 2020). Broadly, across the study: Repertoire sequencing was used to test whether CD8+ T cell activation and differentiation in Susac syndrome was antigen driven. The study compared CD8+ T cell repertoire clonality among about a dozen healthy donors, around 14 Susac syndrome patients and 15 multiple sclerosis patients. General conclusions and limits of the study: The TCR sequencing and HLA analysis was acknowledged to have included a relatively small number of individuals.

High-throughput TCR beta sequencing profiled peripheral blood CD8+ and CD4+ T cells from healthy donors, Susac syndrome patients and multiple sclerosis patients. The healthy donors served as controls matched for age and sex. Bulk CD8+ and CD4+ T cells were purified by magnetic negative isolation, whereas CD8+ TEMRA cells were enriched by FACS. Blood was drawn into EDTA tubes, processed within 24 hours, and PBMCs were isolated by density gradient centrifugation. PBMCs intended for TCR sequencing were cryopreserved in liquid nitrogen and thawed later in a water bath at 37 degrees C. The sorted or isolated CD4+, CD8+ and CD8+ TEMRA cells reached a purity of at least 90%. For this clonotype: There is no known antigen for this receptor. No qualities accompany the bases; no much larger clone lies one base away.

CDR1 and CDR2, per the germline V gene (reference sequence), are PRHDT and FYEKMQ. Measured from the cysteine to the phenylalanine, the CDR3 is 14 residues long. Of the read, only the CDR3 DNA is kept; its 42 bases are in frame from base 1. V and J are truncated by 0 bases and 7 bases respectively, leaving an intervening sequence of 10 bases. RNA was extracted with the RNeasy kit and roughly 0.5 to 1 ug was reverse transcribed using random hexamers. TCR beta CDR3 regions were amplified with the immunoSEQ multiplex PCR assay covering 54 Vbeta and 13 Jbeta segments. PCR amplification bias was corrected by using a synthetic template baseline for primer optimization and computational correction. In the paper's pipeline: Reads were assigned to V, D and J genes according to IMGT and analyzed in immunoSEQ Analyzer, with only productive sequences retained. Clonality was computed as one minus Shannon entropy normalized by log2 of the number of productive unique sequences. For each patient and control, public and private clones were evaluated among the 100 most prevalent clones. Clones were defined as Susac-specific if absent from the healthy and MS cohorts, from under 1,200 published viral clones and from other ImmuneACCESS disease sequences. TCRdb cleaned the public reads at Q25 with fastp, built clones with MiXCR and kept in-frame beta chains. Every CDR3 protein is listed once, alongside the most common genes and DNA of its rows. The V and J calls come from TCRdb's annotation, not from the publication. The sample includes some 48,000 distinct CDR3 sequences, with 92% observed a single time. The ten largest clones capture approximately 0.41% of the sample.

Material for sequencing was CD8+ T cells from PBMCs. The rearrangement joined TRBV13 to TRBJ2-4; no D gene is confidently identified. The sequence was collected from a human donor in good health. CDR3 protein: CASSLGVPMNIQYF. The base sequence is TGTGCCAGCAGCTTAGGCGTTCCGATGAACATTCAGTACTTC.